Presented here are 24 T cell receptor beta chains from one specimen sequenced in a study of shared clonotypes between healthy human individuals. Profiling relied on immunoSEQ multiplex PCR, and the TCRdb table lists in-frame clones only, not all of them. The sample holds around 720,000 clones, approximately 73% seen once. The sample consisted of memory CD4+ T cells sorted from blood. Subset: CD45RA-negative fraction. These receptors all stem from a woman aged 30 to 39 in good health.

This chain uses TRBV14 with TRBJ2-7, with D uncertain. This CDR3 region has 14 residues. V lost 2 bases, J lost 6 bases, and 14 bases lay in between. CDR1 and CDR2 (germline): SGHDN, FVKESK. The CDR3 reads CASSQLTRHLEQYF. For the CDR3, the DNA is TGTGCCAGCAGCCAACTGACACGCCACCTCGAGCAGTACTTC.

The J gene is TRBJ2-7, the V gene TRBV7-8, with D hard to call. Trimming stripped 5 bases from V and 0 bases from J, with 11 bases between. Germline values: CDR1 SGHVS, CDR2 FQNEAQ. The CDR3 spans 14 residues. CDR3 sequence (DNA): TGTGCCAGCAGCCGTCATGATAGCTCCTACGAGCAGTACTTC. Its translation is CASSRHDSSYEQYF.

The chain couples TRBV5-1 to TRBJ1-5; no reliable D call. Trimming left V 1 base short and J 8 bases short, with 10 bases between. The CDR3 is 13 residues long. Germline V gives CDR1 SGHRS, CDR2 YFSETQ. CDR3: CASSLIPAEPQHF. The CDR3 region has the DNA TGCGCCAGCAGCTTGATCCCTGCGGAGCCCCAGCATTTT.

This clone occurred once. The V gene is TRBV7-8, the J gene TRBJ2-2; the D is unclear. The CDR3 has 19 residues. The V gene's germline CDR1 is SGHVS and CDR2 FQNEAQ. Trimming took 5 bases from V and 4 from J, leaving 26 bases between them. This CDR3 reads CASSATTATRLSGTGELFF. CDR3 sequence (DNA): TGTGCCAGCAGCGCAACCACAGCAACCCGCCTATCGGGCACCGGGGAGCTGTTTTTT. Drawing the rest from reference TRBV7-8 and TRBJ2-2, the complete variable domain is GAGVSQSPRYKVAKRGQDVALRCDPISGHVSLFWYQQALGQGPEFLTYFQNEAQLDKSGLPSDRFFAERPEGSVSTLKIQRTQQEDSAVYLCASSATTATRLSGTGELFFGEGSRLTVL.

This clone was counted a few times. This chain links TRBV25-1 with TRBJ2-1; the D call may be TRBD1 or TRBD2 (6 bases each). V lost 2 bases, J lost 6 bases, and 20 bases lay in between. CDR3 length: 17 amino acids. The germline V gene has CDR1 MGHDK and CDR2 SYGVNS. This CDR3 is CASSERSGEASGNEQFF. Written as DNA, the CDR3 is TGTGCCAGCAGTGAACGTTCAGGGGAGGCCTCTGGCAATGAGCAGTTCTTC.

This clone was found a few times. V is TRBV29-1 and J is TRBJ2-1; 12 positions match TRBD2. V was pared by 3 bases and J by 9 bases, with 6 bases of the junction left unmatched. Germline loops: CDR1 SQVTM, CDR2 ANQGSEA. This CDR3 region has 14 residues. The CDR3 DNA is TGCAGCGTTGATAGACTAGCGGGAGTGGGTGAGCAGTTCTTC. The encoded protein is CSVDRLAGVGEQFF.

This clone was seen just once. The V gene is TRBV14, the J gene TRBJ2-1; D ambiguous. The CDR3 contains 13 residues. The germline CDR1 and CDR2 sequences are SGHDN and FVKESK. The V and J ends lost 5 bases and 15 bases respectively, with 20 bases between them. CDR3 nucleotide sequence: TGTGCCAGCAGCGATGGAATACGGCAATCCCTGTTCTTC. This translates into CASSDGIRQSLFF. Variable domain in full (rest from reference TRBV14 and TRBJ2-1): EAGVTQFPSHSVIEKGQTVTLRCDPISGHDNLYWYRRVMGKEIKFLLHFVKESKQDESGMPNNRFLAERTGGTYSTLKVQPAELEDSGVYFCASSDGIRQSLFFGPGTRLTVL.

This clone was counted only a few times. V is TRBV19 and J is TRBJ1-1; tentative D call: TRBD1 (6 bases). Germline CDR1 is LNHDA and CDR2 is SQIVND (reference sequence). The V gene lost 8 bases and the J gene lost 3 bases, with 16 bases spanning the gap. The CDR3 loop spans 14 amino acids. This chain's CDR3 is CASSNDQGYTEAFF. CDR3 DNA: TGTGCCAGTTCCAACGATCAGGGGTACACTGAAGCTTTCTTT.

The chain joins TRBV19 to TRBJ1-1; D is undetermined. Germline assignment: CDR1 LNHDA and CDR2 SQIVND (reference sequence). The CDR3 loop spans 13 amino acids. V lost 5 bases and J lost 1, with 8 bases in between. CDR3 sequence reads: CASSPGENTEAFF. Written as DNA, the CDR3 is TGTGCCAGTAGTCCAGGAGAGAACACTGAAGCTTTCTTT.

The V and J genes are TRBV5-1 and TRBJ2-1; D perhaps matches TRBD2 (5 bases). V was shortened by 0 bases and J by 7 bases, with 11 bases between the two germline ends. CDR3 size: 14 residues. Germline loops: CDR1 SGHRS, CDR2 YFSETQ. The CDR3 is CASSLVARRNEQFF. Written as DNA, the CDR3 is TGCGCCAGCAGCTTGGTTGCTAGGAGGAATGAGCAGTTCTTC.

The rearrangement uses TRBV19 and TRBJ2-7; the D gene is possibly TRBD1 (6 bases). This CDR3 contains 14 residues. Germline lookup yields CDR1 LNHDA and CDR2 SQIVND (reference sequence). Trimming cost V 4 bases and J 7 bases, with 17 bases left between them. CDR3 sequence reads: CASSTSAGVEEQYF. The CDR3 coding sequence is TGTGCCAGTAGTACCTCGGCAGGGGTGGAAGAGCAGTACTTC.

This chain connects TRBV5-4 to TRBJ2-2, with 8 bases fitting TRBD2. CDR3 length: 17 amino acids. Germline loops: CDR1 SGHNT, CDR2 YYREEE (reference sequence). J lost 6 bases, V lost 0 bases, and 10 bases had no gene match. The chain's CDR3 is CASSLGSGLASPGELFF. The DNA of the CDR3 is TGTGCCAGCAGCTTGGGGTCCGGACTAGCATCTCCCGGGGAGCTGTTTTTT.

Regarding this clone: One end of the junction varies from germline; a read error may be responsible. The genes are TRBV20-1 and TRBJ2-4, with 13 nucleotides matching TRBD2. This CDR3 has 11 residues. CDR1 and CDR2 (germline): DFQATT, SNEGSKA (reference sequence). CDR3 sequence reads: CSANGLAGAIF. The CDR3 nucleotides are TGCAGTGCTAATGGACTAGCGGGGGCTATCTTC.

This clone was observed once. The V call is TRBV7-2, the J call TRBJ1-4, with D tentatively TRBD1 (5 bases). The CDR3 spans 13 residues. Germline loops: CDR1 SGHTA, CDR2 FQGNSA. V lost 5 bases and J 8 bases, leaving 12 bases between the germline ends. CDR3 amino acids: CASSLQEGEKLFF. The DNA for the CDR3 is TGTGCCAGCAGCCTACAGGAGGGGGAAAAACTGTTTTTT.

This clone has a handful of counts. At the DNA level, this CDR3 is encoded by other sequences in the same sample as well. V and J are TRBV19 and TRBJ2-6, with D perhaps matching TRBD1 or TRBD2 (5 bases each). CDR3 length: 16 amino acids. In germline, CDR1 is LNHDA, CDR2 SQIVND (reference sequence). V shed 1 base and J shed 2 bases, with 9 bases lying between them. The CDR3 DNA reads TGTGCCAGTAGTATAGGAGGGGTGGCTGGGGCCAACGTCCTGACTTTC. It specifies CASSIGGVAGANVLTF. The whole variable domain, filled in from reference TRBV19 and TRBJ2-6, reads DGGITQSPKYLFRKEGQNVTLSCEQNLNHDAMYWYRQDPGQGLRLIYYSQIVNDFQKGDIAEGYSVSREKKESFPLTVTSAQKNPTAFYLCASSIGGVAGANVLTFGAGSRLTVL.

The gene calls are TRBV6-6 and TRBJ1-1; tentatively, D is TRBD1 (5 bases). The CDR3 sequence is 13 residues long. Trimming shortened V by 6 bases and J by 3 bases, and 11 bases separated the two germline ends. CDR1 and CDR2 from the germline V gene are MNHNY and SVGAGI (reference sequence). The CDR3 reads CASSRTGDTEAFF. Here the CDR3 DNA reads TGTGCCAGCAGCCGTACAGGTGACACTGAAGCTTTCTTT.

As regards this clone: With only one base between it and a far larger clone, this is likely a read error. The chain couples TRBV19 to TRBJ1-1; D remains ambiguous. The germline V and J ends were trimmed by 3 bases and 0 bases, with 8 bases remaining between them. This CDR3 has 14 residues. CDR1 is LNHDA and CDR2 is SQIVND in the germline V gene (reference sequence). In DNA, the CDR3 is TGTGCCAGTAGTATTGCGGGAATGAACACTGAAGCTTTCTTT. Translating it yields CASSIAGMNTEAFF.

The V gene is TRBV11-2, the J gene TRBJ2-2; TRBD2 might be the D (6 bases). The CDR3 extends over 13 amino acids. Looked up from germline, CDR1 is SGHAT and CDR2 is FQNNGV. Trimming pared 6 bases from V and 7 bases from J, leaving 12 bases between. The CDR3 DNA is TGTGCCAGCAGGGAGGGCGGGTACGGGGAGCTGTTTTTT. This translates into CASREGGYGELFF.

J is TRBJ2-7 and V is TRBV25-1, with D uncertain. The V gene lost 5 bases and the J gene lost 7 bases, with 6 bases spanning the gap. Per germline, CDR1 MGHDK and CDR2 SYGVNS. The CDR3 sequence is 10 residues long. The CDR3 is CASSSVEQYF. CDR3 bases: TGTGCCAGCAGTTCGGTGGAGCAGTACTTC.

This clone was picked up many times. This rearrangement joins TRBV7-2 to TRBJ2-1, with TRBD2 identical over 12 bases. Germline assignment: CDR1 SGHTA and CDR2 FQGNSA. CDR3 length: 17 residues. The ends lost 5 bases at V and 6 bases at J; junction bases unmatched: 11. CDR3 amino acids: CASSPAQLAGGLNEQFF. The CDR3 DNA follows: TGTGCCAGCAGCCCCGCCCAACTAGCGGGAGGACTCAATGAGCAGTTCTTC.

This clone has only a few counts. The rearrangement links TRBV5-1 to TRBJ1-2, with 7 bases identical to TRBD1. There are 11 residues in the CDR3. The V and J ends lost 7 bases and 4 bases, in that order; junction bases with no gene match: 1. CDR1 SGHRS and CDR2 YFSETQ come from the germline V gene. For the CDR3, the DNA is TGCGCCAGCCAGGGGGGCTATGGCTACACCTTC. It yields the protein CASQGGYGYTF.

J is TRBJ1-1 and V is TRBV7-9; TRBD1 agrees at 9 bases. This CDR3 has 14 amino acids. After removal of 5 bases from V and 7 bases from J, the junction contained 8 bases not matched to a gene. Germline V gene lookup returns CDR1 SEHNR and CDR2 FQNEAQ (reference sequence). The CDR3 DNA follows: TGTGCCAGCAGCGCAGACAGGGGGTCTGTTGAAGCTTTCTTT. This sequence encodes CASSADRGSVEAFF.

CDR3 protein: CASRSGLLNTEAFF. The DNA of the CDR3 is TGTGCCAGCAGGTCAGGGCTATTGAACACTGAAGCTTTCTTT. The V and J genes are TRBV11-2 and TRBJ1-1; possible D gene TRBD1, 5 bases. CDR1 is SGHAT, CDR2 FQNNGV, per germline. The CDR3 loop spans 14 amino acids. V shed 6 bases and J shed 0 bases, with 11 bases lying between them.

The chain combines TRBV6-4 with TRBJ1-1; possible D gene TRBD1, 6 bases. This CDR3 spans 14 amino acids. The V end lost 0 bases, the J end lost 7 bases, and 12 bases lay between the germline ends. CDR1 and CDR2 from the germline V gene are MRHNA and SNTAGT. The CDR3 sequence: CASSDSWGASEAFF. The CDR3, as DNA: TGTGCCAGCAGTGACTCATGGGGGGCAAGTGAAGCTTTCTTT.